These T cell receptor beta chains were read from a single sample in a study of T cell changes during pregnancy in multiple sclerosis. Repertoires were generated with immunoSEQ multiplex PCR, while TCRdb's copy carries only in-frame clones and drops some. The sample lists 93,000 or so clones, roughly nine tenths occurring once. The sequenced sample was peripheral blood, obtained after pregnancy. Receptor source: a female donor with multiple sclerosis, enrolled in a pregnancy study. The CDR3 runs from the conserved cysteine through the conserved F or W. Fields, in order: D gene, clone size, J gene, V gene, CDR3 DNA, CDR3 protein. D genes are given only for firm matches. The size entry is marked missing in some rows and otherwise reads once, few, many or a size class.

d_gene: NA; abundance: NA; j_gene: TRBJ2-3; v_gene: TRBV9; CDR3nt: TGTGCCAGCGGACGTTCGGGACTGCCCGTCACAGATACGCAGTATTTT; CDR3aa: CASGRSGLPVTDTQYF
d_gene: TRBD2; abundance: NA; j_gene: TRBJ2-2; v_gene: TRBV2; CDR3nt: TGTGCCAGCAGGGGAGCGGGAAGGAACACCGGGGAGCTGTTTTTT; CDR3aa: CASRGAGRNTGELFF
d_gene: TRBD1; abundance: NA; j_gene: TRBJ2-2; v_gene: TRBV7-2; CDR3nt: TGTGCCAGCAGCCGAACAGGGGGCGCGGGCACCGGGGAGCTGTTTTTT; CDR3aa: CASSRTGGAGTGELFF
d_gene: NA; abundance: NA; j_gene: TRBJ1-1; v_gene: TRBV16; CDR3nt: TGTGCCAGCAGCCAATCGACGGAGAGGGAGGGCTTGGCTTTCTTT; CDR3aa: CASSQSTEREGLAFF
d_gene: TRBD1; abundance: NA; j_gene: TRBJ1-2; v_gene: TRBV6-1; CDR3nt: TGTGCCACCGGGGACAGGGCCAATGGCTACACCTTC; CDR3aa: CATGDRANGYTF
d_gene: NA; abundance: once; j_gene: TRBJ1-3; v_gene: TRBV30; CDR3nt: TGTGCCTGGAGTGTTATCCGGGGAACCTCTGGAAACACCATATATTTT; CDR3aa: CAWSVIRGTSGNTIYF
d_gene: NA; abundance: NA; j_gene: TRBJ2-2; v_gene: TRBV19; CDR3nt: TGTGCCAGTAGCCCTCCCGGAGGAGTCCCCGGGGAGCTGTTTTTT; CDR3aa: CASSPPGGVPGELFF
d_gene: TRBD1; abundance: NA; j_gene: TRBJ1-5; v_gene: TRBV4-3; CDR3nt: TGCGCCAGCAGCCAGCACAGGGGATGGGATCAGCCCCAGCATTTT; CDR3aa: CASSQHRGWDQPQHF
d_gene: NA; abundance: few; j_gene: TRBJ2-2; v_gene: TRBV27; CDR3nt: TGTGCCAGCACTCTTATGAGTACCGGGGAGCTGTTTTTT; CDR3aa: CASTLMSTGELFF
d_gene: NA; abundance: once; j_gene: TRBJ1-5; v_gene: TRBV18; CDR3nt: TGTGCCAGCTCACCCCCGGGTGGCAATCAGCCCCAGCATTTT; CDR3aa: CASSPPGGNQPQHF
d_gene: NA; abundance: NA; j_gene: TRBJ1-1; v_gene: TRBV5-1; CDR3nt: TGCGCCAGCAGCTTGACGTCAGGGGTGAACACTGAAGCTTTCTTT; CDR3aa: CASSLTSGVNTEAFF
d_gene: TRBD2; abundance: NA; j_gene: TRBJ2-3; v_gene: TRBV7-9; CDR3nt: TGTGCCAGCGGACGTAGGCGGGAGTTTAGGACAGATACGCAGTATTTT; CDR3aa: CASGRRREFRTDTQYF
d_gene: NA; abundance: NA; j_gene: TRBJ2-1; v_gene: TRBV5-1; CDR3nt: TGCGCCAGCAGCTTGGAGGGAGCCCTTGACAATGAGCAGTTCTTC; CDR3aa: CASSLEGALDNEQFF
d_gene: NA; abundance: once; j_gene: TRBJ2-1; v_gene: TRBV5-1; CDR3nt: TGCGCCAGCAGCTTAGTAGCTGCCCTCTCCTACAATGAGCAGTTCTTC; CDR3aa: CASSLVAALSYNEQFF
d_gene: NA; abundance: NA; j_gene: TRBJ2-7; v_gene: TRBV29-1; CDR3nt: TGCAGCGTTGCAGGGGTCGGCAGCTCCTACGAGCAGTACTTC; CDR3aa: CSVAGVGSSYEQYF
d_gene: NA; abundance: NA; j_gene: TRBJ1-5; v_gene: TRBV4-1; CDR3nt: TGCGCCAGCAGCCAAGATGAGGCAGGGCTAGGCAATCAGCCCCAGCATTTT; CDR3aa: CASSQDEAGLGNQPQHF
d_gene: NA; abundance: many; j_gene: TRBJ1-1; v_gene: TRBV30; CDR3nt: TGTGCCTGGAGTAAGGGGGGGAAAACTGAAGCTTTCTTT; CDR3aa: CAWSKGGKTEAFF
d_gene: NA; abundance: NA; j_gene: TRBJ1-1; v_gene: TRBV6-5; CDR3nt: TGTGCCAGCTCCACAGTCATGAACACTGAAGCTTTCTTT; CDR3aa: CASSTVMNTEAFF
d_gene: TRBD1; abundance: NA; j_gene: TRBJ2-2; v_gene: TRBV7-9; CDR3nt: TGTGCCAGCAGCATCGGACAGGGATCGGTGCTAAACACCGGGGAGCTGTTTTTT; CDR3aa: CASSIGQGSVLNTGELFF
d_gene: TRBD2; abundance: NA; j_gene: TRBJ2-1; v_gene: TRBV5-1; CDR3nt: TGCGCCAGCAGCTTACCGGCCGGACTAGCGGTTTACAATGAGCAGTTCTTC; CDR3aa: CASSLPAGLAVYNEQFF
d_gene: NA; abundance: NA; j_gene: TRBJ1-1; v_gene: TRBV27; CDR3nt: TGTGCCAGCAGTAGCCAAAAATCGGGTGCTGGGACTGAAGCTTTCTTT; CDR3aa: CASSSQKSGAGTEAFF
d_gene: NA; abundance: NA; j_gene: TRBJ2-5; v_gene: TRBV7-7; CDR3nt: TGTGCCAGCACCCCAGGAAGTCAAGAGACCCAGTACTTC; CDR3aa: CASTPGSQETQYF
d_gene: NA; abundance: NA; j_gene: TRBJ2-7; v_gene: TRBV2; CDR3nt: TGTGCCAGCAGTGAAGTACAGGGTAATTTTTACGAGCAGTACTTC; CDR3aa: CASSEVQGNFYEQYF
d_gene: NA; abundance: NA; j_gene: TRBJ2-1; v_gene: TRBV5-5; CDR3nt: TGTGCCAGCAGCTTGCCAGGGGCTCCCTACAATGAGCAGTTCTTC; CDR3aa: CASSLPGAPYNEQFF
d_gene: TRBD1; abundance: NA; j_gene: TRBJ2-7; v_gene: TRBV10-3; CDR3nt: TGTGCCATCTCTACTGGAGACAGGGCCTCCTACGAGCAGTACTTC; CDR3aa: CAISTGDRASYEQYF
d_gene: TRBD2; abundance: NA; j_gene: TRBJ2-1; v_gene: TRBV4-3; CDR3nt: TGCGCCAGCAGCGGAAGCGGGGGTTACAATGAGCAGTTCTTC; CDR3aa: CASSGSGGYNEQFF
d_gene: TRBD1; abundance: NA; j_gene: TRBJ2-5; v_gene: TRBV2; CDR3nt: TGTGCCAGCAGTGGGGGACAGGGGATCCAAGAGACCCAGTACTTC; CDR3aa: CASSGGQGIQETQYF
d_gene: NA; abundance: NA; j_gene: TRBJ1-2; v_gene: TRBV28; CDR3nt: TGTGCCAGCAGTAAAACTGGTTATGGCTACACCTTC; CDR3aa: CASSKTGYGYTF
d_gene: TRBD1; abundance: NA; j_gene: TRBJ2-1; v_gene: TRBV5-1; CDR3nt: TGCGCCAGCAACATTGACAGGGATGAGCAGTTCTTC; CDR3aa: CASNIDRDEQFF
d_gene: TRBD2; abundance: once; j_gene: TRBJ2-1; v_gene: TRBV7-2; CDR3nt: TGTGCCAGCAGCTCTCCGGGACTAGCGGGCCATGAGCAGTTCTTC; CDR3aa: CASSSPGLAGHEQFF
d_gene: NA; abundance: NA; j_gene: TRBJ1-2; v_gene: TRBV6-5; CDR3nt: TGTGCCAGCAGCCCCGGACAGTTTAACTATGGCTACACCTTC; CDR3aa: CASSPGQFNYGYTF
d_gene: TRBD2; abundance: once; j_gene: TRBJ2-1; v_gene: TRBV7-9; CDR3nt: TGTGCCAGCAGCTTCGGCGGGAGCTCCTACAATGAGCAGTTCTTC; CDR3aa: CASSFGGSSYNEQFF
d_gene: NA; abundance: NA; j_gene: TRBJ1-4; v_gene: TRBV11-2; CDR3nt: TGTGCCAGCAGCCAGGTGGGCGGGCTTCGGGAAAAACTGTTTTTT; CDR3aa: CASSQVGGLREKLFF
d_gene: TRBD2; abundance: NA; j_gene: TRBJ2-1; v_gene: TRBV2; CDR3nt: TGTGCCAGCAGAGCTACTAGCGCCCCTCGGAATGAGCAGTTCTTC; CDR3aa: CASRATSAPRNEQFF
d_gene: NA; abundance: NA; j_gene: TRBJ2-7; v_gene: TRBV5-1; CDR3nt: TGCGCCAGCAGCTTGGGGACAGCCCCCTACGAGCAGTACTTC; CDR3aa: CASSLGTAPYEQYF
d_gene: TRBD2; abundance: few; j_gene: TRBJ2-7; v_gene: TRBV10-1; CDR3nt: TGCGCCAGCAGTCCGGGGCAAGCGAGTAGCGGGAGGCCCCCGTCCTTC; CDR3aa: CASSPGQASSGRPPSF
d_gene: NA; abundance: NA; j_gene: TRBJ1-3; v_gene: TRBV18; CDR3nt: TGTGCCAGCTCACCAGGCGGCAGCTCTGGAAACACCATATATTTT; CDR3aa: CASSPGGSSGNTIYF
d_gene: TRBD2; abundance: NA; j_gene: TRBJ2-1; v_gene: TRBV4-1; CDR3nt: TGCGCCAGCAGCCACCGGGAGGGCCGGGGTGAGCAGTTCTTC; CDR3aa: CASSHREGRGEQFF
d_gene: TRBD1; abundance: NA; j_gene: TRBJ1-4; v_gene: TRBV19; CDR3nt: TGTGCCAGTAGGATACAGGGGGCGGGTGAAAAACTGTTTTTT; CDR3aa: CASRIQGAGEKLFF
d_gene: TRBD2; abundance: NA; j_gene: TRBJ2-5; v_gene: TRBV7-3; CDR3nt: TGTGCCAGCAGCTTACAGGCTAGCGGGTTTGAAGAGACCCAGTACTTC; CDR3aa: CASSLQASGFEETQYF
d_gene: NA; abundance: NA; j_gene: TRBJ1-5; v_gene: TRBV6-6; CDR3nt: TGTGCCAGCAGCCACGGGGGGGAACATCAGCCCCAGCATTTT; CDR3aa: CASSHGGEHQPQHF
d_gene: TRBD2; abundance: NA; j_gene: TRBJ2-3; v_gene: TRBV15; CDR3nt: TGTGCTTCGGGGGGGGTAGATACGCAGTATTTT; CDR3aa: CASGGVDTQYF
d_gene: NA; abundance: NA; j_gene: TRBJ1-2; v_gene: TRBV4-2; CDR3nt: TGTGCCAGCAGCCAAGAGGTCCTAGTCTATGGCTACACCTTC; CDR3aa: CASSQEVLVYGYTF
d_gene: NA; abundance: once; j_gene: TRBJ1-1; v_gene: TRBV2; CDR3nt: TGTGCCAGCTCCGGGGGGCACACTGAAGCTTTCTTT; CDR3aa: CASSGGHTEAFF
d_gene: TRBD1; abundance: NA; j_gene: TRBJ1-5; v_gene: TRBV5-8; CDR3nt: TGTGCCAGCAGCTCTTGGACAGGGGGCGCTTATAGCAATCAGCCCCAGCATTTT; CDR3aa: CASSSWTGGAYSNQPQHF
d_gene: NA; abundance: once; j_gene: TRBJ2-7; v_gene: TRBV5-1; CDR3nt: TGCGCCAGCAGCTTGGGTCGAGGACTTCTTACCCCGAACTACGAGCAGTACTTC; CDR3aa: CASSLGRGLLTPNYEQYF
d_gene: NA; abundance: NA; j_gene: TRBJ2-2; v_gene: TRBV11-2; CDR3nt: TGTGCCAGCACCCAACCGGTGACCGGGGAGCTGTTTTTT; CDR3aa: CASTQPVTGELFF
d_gene: NA; abundance: NA; j_gene: TRBJ2-1; v_gene: TRBV5-4; CDR3nt: TGTGCCAGCCGTTACGTCTCGGACACGTACAATGAGCAGTTCTTC; CDR3aa: CASRYVSDTYNEQFF
d_gene: NA; abundance: once; j_gene: TRBJ2-1; v_gene: TRBV5-1; CDR3nt: TGCGCCAGCAGCTTAACCGGGACACTTTACAATGAGCAGTTCTTC; CDR3aa: CASSLTGTLYNEQFF
d_gene: NA; abundance: NA; j_gene: TRBJ2-5; v_gene: TRBV7-3; CDR3nt: TGTGCCAGCAGCCTCCCGGGGGAGACCCAGTACTTC; CDR3aa: CASSLPGETQYF
d_gene: NA; abundance: once; j_gene: TRBJ1-2; v_gene: TRBV28; CDR3nt: TGTGCCAGCAGTGCAGACAGGCCCTCTGGCTACACCTTC; CDR3aa: CASSADRPSGYTF
d_gene: NA; abundance: NA; j_gene: TRBJ1-1; v_gene: TRBV12-5; CDR3nt: TGTGCTAGTGGTTTGGAGGGGATTGGCACTGAAGCTTTCTTT; CDR3aa: CASGLEGIGTEAFF
d_gene: TRBD1; abundance: NA; j_gene: TRBJ1-2; v_gene: TRBV28; CDR3nt: TGTGCCAGCAGTTTTGGGGACAGAATATTACGCTACACCTTC; CDR3aa: CASSFGDRILRYTF
d_gene: NA; abundance: NA; j_gene: TRBJ2-3; v_gene: TRBV15; CDR3nt: TGTGCCACCAGCAGGGGGGGTTTTAGCACAGATACGCAGTATTTT; CDR3aa: CATSRGGFSTDTQYF
d_gene: NA; abundance: NA; j_gene: TRBJ1-1; v_gene: TRBV4-1; CDR3nt: TGCGCCAGCAGAGGAGGGGCTGCCTCTGAAGCTTTCTTT; CDR3aa: CASRGGAASEAFF
d_gene: TRBD1; abundance: NA; j_gene: TRBJ1-3; v_gene: TRBV7-6; CDR3nt: TGTGCCAGCAGCCTCGGGACAGGGGTGCTCGGAAACACCATATATTTT; CDR3aa: CASSLGTGVLGNTIYF
d_gene: NA; abundance: few; j_gene: TRBJ1-5; v_gene: TRBV7-9; CDR3nt: TGTGCCAGCAGCCGACTGGGAGGGGAAAGCAATCAGCCCCAGCATTTT; CDR3aa: CASSRLGGESNQPQHF
d_gene: TRBD1; abundance: once; j_gene: TRBJ1-1; v_gene: TRBV5-1; CDR3nt: TGCGCCAGCAGCCCGAGAGGCTCGGGACAGTCCATGAACACTGAAGCTTTCTTT; CDR3aa: CASSPRGSGQSMNTEAFF
d_gene: NA; abundance: NA; j_gene: TRBJ1-1; v_gene: TRBV11-1; CDR3nt: TGTGCCAGCAGCCAAGGTCGGGTCGCGGGCACTGAAGCTTTCTTT; CDR3aa: CASSQGRVAGTEAFF
d_gene: TRBD2; abundance: NA; j_gene: TRBJ2-5; v_gene: TRBV15; CDR3nt: TGTGCCACCAGCAGAGAATCGACTAGCGGGACGAGACGCCAAGAGACCCAGTACTTC; CDR3aa: CATSRESTSGTRRQETQYF